Following are 4 T cell receptor beta chains from one sample sequenced in a study of post-analysis software for immune sequencing data. Sequencing libraries made from TCR beta cDNA carried unique molecular identifiers. A single record per CDR3 protein comes from TCRdb applying MiXCR to the PCR reads. Counted here are about 820,000 distinct CDR3 sequences, roughly 50% occurring once; the ten biggest clones make up 4.6%. Study conclusions and caveats: A few TRBV segments (TRBV5-6, TRBV5-1 and TRBV20-1 among them) occurred more frequently in patients than in controls.

The antigens these receptors bind are not known. The source material was blood. The receptors were sampled from a girl between 10 and 17 years old with multiple sclerosis.

V usage is TRBV20-1 and J usage is TRBJ2-7; TRBD2 aligns across 11 bases. The better agreement between TRBJ2-5 and the DNA end casts doubt on the J call. Germline lookup yields CDR1 DFQATT and CDR2 SNEGSKA (reference sequence). This CDR3 has 14 residues. CDR3 in DNA: TGCAGTGCTAGAGGTGCTAGCGGGGGGGAGACCCAGTACTTC. Its translation is CSARGASGGETQYF.

The chain recombines TRBV20-1 with TRBJ2-4; the D is unclear. The V end lost 5 bases, the J end lost 0 bases, and 20 bases lay between the germline ends. CDR3 length equals 17 residues. Germline V gene data show CDR1 as DFQATT and CDR2 as SNEGSKA (reference sequence). The CDR3 sequence: CSAARTLADLAKNIQYF. CDR3 DNA sequence: TGCAGTGCTGCCCGCACTCTTGCGGACCTAGCCAAAAACATTCAGTACTTC.

This clonotype turned up a few times. This rearrangement joins TRBV7-9 to TRBJ2-1; D call uncertain. Germline assignment: CDR1 SEHNR and CDR2 FQNEAQ (reference sequence). V gave up 6 bases and J gave up 10 bases, with 10 bases separating them. The CDR3 has 11 residues. In DNA form, the CDR3 reads TGTGCCAGCAGTTCCGCAGTAGAGCAGTTCTTC. It codes for CASSSAVEQFF.

The chain uses TRBV27 and TRBJ2-1, with D perhaps TRBD1 or TRBD2 (5 bases each). The CDR3 runs to 14 residues. Germline CDR1 MNHEY, CDR2 SMNVEV (reference sequence). V shed 2 bases and J shed 7 bases, with 12 bases lying between them. CDR3 DNA sequence: TGTGCCAGCAGTTTAAGGGGACGGGGTAATGAGCAGTTCTTC. This codes for CASSLRGRGNEQFF.